This T cell receptor beta chain was captured by sequencing in a study of blood T cell repertoires in COVID-19. The authors' processing: Reference gene primer amplification yielded estimated nucleated cell counts. Sequencing used immunoSEQ multiplex PCR; TCRdb keeps in-frame clones, though not all of them. Clone size and V and J calls were adopted from that table, with D and trimming inferred from the DNA. The table lists approximately 250,000 clones, nearly 95% of them singletons. The receptor comes from a man aged 30-40 years with COVID-19, enrolled during active disease. Sequencing was performed on peripheral blood.

CDR3 region: CASSRGPREVQYF. The CDR3 DNA sequence: TGTGCCAGCAGCCGTGGACCGAGGGAGGTTCAGTACTTC. The chain has TRBV14 and TRBJ2-4, with D possibly TRBD2 on 6 matching bases. CDR3 size: 13 residues. Germline V gene sequence: CDR1 SGHDN, CDR2 FVKESK. Trimming pared 4 bases from V and 11 bases from J, leaving 15 bases between.